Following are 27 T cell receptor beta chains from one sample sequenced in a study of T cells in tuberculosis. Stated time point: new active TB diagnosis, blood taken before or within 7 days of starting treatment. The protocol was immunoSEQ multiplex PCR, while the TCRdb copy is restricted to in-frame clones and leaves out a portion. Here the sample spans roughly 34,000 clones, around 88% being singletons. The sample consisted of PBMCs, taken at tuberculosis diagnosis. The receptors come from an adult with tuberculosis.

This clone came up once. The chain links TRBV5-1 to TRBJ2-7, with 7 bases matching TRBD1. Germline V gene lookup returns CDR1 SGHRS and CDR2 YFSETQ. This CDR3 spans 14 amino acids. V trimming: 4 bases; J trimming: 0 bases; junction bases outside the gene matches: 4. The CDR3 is CASSIDRASYEQYF. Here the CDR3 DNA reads TGCGCCAGCAGCATAGACAGGGCCTCCTACGAGCAGTACTTC.

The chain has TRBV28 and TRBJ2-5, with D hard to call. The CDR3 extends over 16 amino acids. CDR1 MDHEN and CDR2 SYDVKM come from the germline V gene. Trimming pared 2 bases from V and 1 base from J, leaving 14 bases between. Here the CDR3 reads CASSLVGSSTQETQYF. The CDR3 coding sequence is TGTGCCAGCAGTTTAGTGGGCTCCTCAACCCAAGAGACCCAGTACTTC.

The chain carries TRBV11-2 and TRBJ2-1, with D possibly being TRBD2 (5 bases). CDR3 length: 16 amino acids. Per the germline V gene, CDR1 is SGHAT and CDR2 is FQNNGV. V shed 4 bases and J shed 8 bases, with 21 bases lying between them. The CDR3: CASSSHRAGPGYEQFF. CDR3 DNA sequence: TGTGCCAGCAGCTCACACCGAGCCGGACCGGGGTATGAGCAGTTCTTC.

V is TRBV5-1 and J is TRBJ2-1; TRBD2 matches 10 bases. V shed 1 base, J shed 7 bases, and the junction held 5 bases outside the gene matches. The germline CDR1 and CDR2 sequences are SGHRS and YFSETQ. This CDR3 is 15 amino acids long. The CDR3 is CASSLSPSGRNEQFF. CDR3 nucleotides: TGCGCCAGCAGCTTGTCACCTAGCGGGAGAAATGAGCAGTTCTTC.

CDR3 residues: CASSSRVQETQYF. CDR3 nucleotide sequence: TGTGCCAGCAGTTCGCGGGTCCAAGAGACCCAGTACTTC. The gene calls are TRBV27 and TRBJ2-5; D is perhaps TRBD2 (5 bases). The CDR3 is 13 residues long. Trimming took 4 bases from V and 1 from J, leaving 7 bases between them. Per the germline V gene, CDR1 is MNHEY and CDR2 is SMNVEV (reference sequence).

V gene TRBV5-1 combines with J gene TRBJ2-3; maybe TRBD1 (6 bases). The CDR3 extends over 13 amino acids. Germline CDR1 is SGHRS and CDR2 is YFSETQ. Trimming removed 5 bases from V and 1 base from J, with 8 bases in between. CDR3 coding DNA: TGCGCCAGCAGTCCAGGGGGCACAGATACGCAGTATTTT. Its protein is CASSPGGTDTQYF.

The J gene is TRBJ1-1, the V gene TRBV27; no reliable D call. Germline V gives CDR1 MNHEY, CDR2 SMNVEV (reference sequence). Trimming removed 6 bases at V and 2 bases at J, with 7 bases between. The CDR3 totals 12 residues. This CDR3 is CASRTGNTEAFF. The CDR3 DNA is TGTGCCAGCAGGACGGGAAACACTGAAGCTTTCTTT.

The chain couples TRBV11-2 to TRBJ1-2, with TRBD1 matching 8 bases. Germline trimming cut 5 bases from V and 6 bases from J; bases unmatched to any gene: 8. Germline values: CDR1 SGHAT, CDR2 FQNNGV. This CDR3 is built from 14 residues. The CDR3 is CASSQGHRGNGYTF. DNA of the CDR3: TGTGCCAGCAGCCAAGGACACAGGGGGAATGGCTACACCTTC. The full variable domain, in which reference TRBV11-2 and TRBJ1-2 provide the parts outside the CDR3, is EAGVAQSPRYKIIEKRQSVAFWCNPISGHATLYWYQQILGQGPKLLIQFQNNGVVDDSQLPKDRFSAERLKGVDSTLKIQPAKLEDSAVYLCASSQGHRGNGYTFGSGTRLTVV.

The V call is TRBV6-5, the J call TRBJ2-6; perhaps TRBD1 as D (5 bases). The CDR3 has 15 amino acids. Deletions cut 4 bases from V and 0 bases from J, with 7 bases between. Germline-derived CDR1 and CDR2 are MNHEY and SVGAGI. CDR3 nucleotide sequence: TGTGCCAGCAGTTGGACATCCTCTGGGGCCAACGTCCTGACTTTC. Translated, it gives CASSWTSSGANVLTF.

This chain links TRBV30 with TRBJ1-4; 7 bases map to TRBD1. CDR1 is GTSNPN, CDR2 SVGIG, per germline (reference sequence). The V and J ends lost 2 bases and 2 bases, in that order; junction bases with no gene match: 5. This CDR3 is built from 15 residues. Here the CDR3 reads CAWSYRGLTNEKLFF. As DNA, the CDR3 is TGTGCCTGGAGTTACAGGGGACTCACTAATGAAAAACTGTTTTTT.

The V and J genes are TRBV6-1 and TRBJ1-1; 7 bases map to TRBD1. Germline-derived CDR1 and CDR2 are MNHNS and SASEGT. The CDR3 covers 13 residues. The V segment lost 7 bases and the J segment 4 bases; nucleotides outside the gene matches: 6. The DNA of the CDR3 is TGTGCCAGCACCCTCACAGGGGCCACTGAAGCTTTCTTT. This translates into CASTLTGATEAFF.

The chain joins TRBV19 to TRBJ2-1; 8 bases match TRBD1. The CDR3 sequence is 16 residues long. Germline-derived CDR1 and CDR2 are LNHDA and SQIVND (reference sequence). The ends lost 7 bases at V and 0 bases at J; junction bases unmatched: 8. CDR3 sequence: CASKAGGPSSYNEQFF. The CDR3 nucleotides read TGTGCCAGTAAGGCAGGGGGCCCTAGCTCCTACAATGAGCAGTTCTTC.

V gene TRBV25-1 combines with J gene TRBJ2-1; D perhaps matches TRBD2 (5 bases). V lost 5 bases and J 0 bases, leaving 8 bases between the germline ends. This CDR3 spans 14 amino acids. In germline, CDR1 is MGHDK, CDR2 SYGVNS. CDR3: CASSREGSYNEQFF. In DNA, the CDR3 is TGTGCCAGCAGTCGAGAGGGCTCCTACAATGAGCAGTTCTTC.

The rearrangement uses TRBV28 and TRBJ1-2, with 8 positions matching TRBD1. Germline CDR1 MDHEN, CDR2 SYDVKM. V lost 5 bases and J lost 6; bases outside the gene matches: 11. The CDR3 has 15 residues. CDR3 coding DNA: TGTGCCAGCAGTCTAGGAGGGACAGGATCGGATGGCTACACCTTC. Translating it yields CASSLGGTGSDGYTF.

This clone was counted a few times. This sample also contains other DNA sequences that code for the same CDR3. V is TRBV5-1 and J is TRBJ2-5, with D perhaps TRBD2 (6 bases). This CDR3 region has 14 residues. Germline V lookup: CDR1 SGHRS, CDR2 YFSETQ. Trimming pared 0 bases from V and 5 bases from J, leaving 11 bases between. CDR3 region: CASSLDTGEETQYF. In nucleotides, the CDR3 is TGCGCCAGCAGCTTGGACACGGGAGAGGAGACCCAGTACTTC.

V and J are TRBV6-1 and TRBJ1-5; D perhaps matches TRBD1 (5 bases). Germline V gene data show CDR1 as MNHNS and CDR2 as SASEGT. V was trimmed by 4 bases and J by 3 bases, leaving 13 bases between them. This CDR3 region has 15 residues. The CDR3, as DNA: TGTGCCAGCAGTGCGTTCGGAGGGGACAATCAGCCCCAGCATTTT. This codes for CASSAFGGDNQPQHF.

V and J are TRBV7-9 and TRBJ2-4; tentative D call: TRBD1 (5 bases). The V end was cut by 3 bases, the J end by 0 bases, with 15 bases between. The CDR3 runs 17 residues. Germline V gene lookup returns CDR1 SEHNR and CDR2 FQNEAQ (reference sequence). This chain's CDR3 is CASSFPPTELAKNIQYF. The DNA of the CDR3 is TGTGCCAGCAGCTTCCCCCCGACAGAACTAGCCAAAAACATTCAGTACTTC.

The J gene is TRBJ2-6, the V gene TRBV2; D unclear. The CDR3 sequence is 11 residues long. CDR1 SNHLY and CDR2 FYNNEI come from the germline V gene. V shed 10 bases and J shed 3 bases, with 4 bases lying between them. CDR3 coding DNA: TGTGCCACCCTTGGGGCCAACGTCCTGACTTTC. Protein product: CATLGANVLTF.

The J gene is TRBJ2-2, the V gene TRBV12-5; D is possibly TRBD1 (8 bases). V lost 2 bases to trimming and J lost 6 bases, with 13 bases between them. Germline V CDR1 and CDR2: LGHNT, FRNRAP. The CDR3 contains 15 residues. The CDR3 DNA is TGTGCTAGTGGTTTGCGACAGGGGAGGGCCGGGGAGCTGTTTTTT. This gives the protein CASGLRQGRAGELFF.

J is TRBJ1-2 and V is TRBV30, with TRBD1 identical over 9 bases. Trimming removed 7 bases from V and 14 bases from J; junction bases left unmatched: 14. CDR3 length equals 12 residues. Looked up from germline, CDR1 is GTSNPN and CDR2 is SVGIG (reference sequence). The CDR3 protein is CAFDRGSLLSTF. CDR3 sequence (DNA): TGTGCCTTTGACAGGGGGTCGTTATTATCGACCTTC.

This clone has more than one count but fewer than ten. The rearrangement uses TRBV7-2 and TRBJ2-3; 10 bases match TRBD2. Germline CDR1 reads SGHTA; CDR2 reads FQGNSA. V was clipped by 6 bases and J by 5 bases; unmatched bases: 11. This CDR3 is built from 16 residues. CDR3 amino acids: CASSLSGGAGRDTQYF. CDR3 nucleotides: TGTGCCAGCAGTTTGAGCGGGGGGGCCGGTCGAGATACGCAGTATTTT.

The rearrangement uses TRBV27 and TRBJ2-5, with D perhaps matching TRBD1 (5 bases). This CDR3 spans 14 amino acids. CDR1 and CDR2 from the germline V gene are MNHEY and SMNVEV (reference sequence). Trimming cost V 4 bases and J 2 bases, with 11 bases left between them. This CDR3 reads CASSSHRPQETQYF. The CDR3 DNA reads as TGTGCCAGCAGTTCCCACAGGCCGCAAGAGACCCAGTACTTC.

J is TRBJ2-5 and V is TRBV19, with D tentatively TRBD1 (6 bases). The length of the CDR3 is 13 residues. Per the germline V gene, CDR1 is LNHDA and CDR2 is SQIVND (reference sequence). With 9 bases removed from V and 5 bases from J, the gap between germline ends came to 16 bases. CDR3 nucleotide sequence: TGTGCCAGCGGGACACAATCGCGGGAGACCCAGTACTTC. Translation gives CASGTQSRETQYF.

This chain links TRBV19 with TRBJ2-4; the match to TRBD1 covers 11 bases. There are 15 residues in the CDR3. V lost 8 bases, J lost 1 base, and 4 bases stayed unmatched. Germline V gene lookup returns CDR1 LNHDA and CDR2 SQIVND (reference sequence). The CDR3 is CASSDRGLAKNIQYF. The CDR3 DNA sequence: TGTGCCAGTTCGGACAGGGGGCTCGCCAAAAACATTCAGTACTTC. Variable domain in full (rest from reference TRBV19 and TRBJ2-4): DGGITQSPKYLFRKEGQNVTLSCEQNLNHDAMYWYRQDPGQGLRLIYYSQIVNDFQKGDIAEGYSVSREKKESFPLTVTSAQKNPTAFYLCASSDRGLAKNIQYFGAGTRLSVL.

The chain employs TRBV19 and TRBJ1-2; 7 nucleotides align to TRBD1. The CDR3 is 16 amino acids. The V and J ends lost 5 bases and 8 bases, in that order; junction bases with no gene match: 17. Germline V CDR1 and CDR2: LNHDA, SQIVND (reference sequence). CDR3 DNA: TGTGCCAGTAGTCCATCACCCCCAGACAGGGCGGGGGGCTACACCTTC. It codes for CASSPSPPDRAGGYTF.

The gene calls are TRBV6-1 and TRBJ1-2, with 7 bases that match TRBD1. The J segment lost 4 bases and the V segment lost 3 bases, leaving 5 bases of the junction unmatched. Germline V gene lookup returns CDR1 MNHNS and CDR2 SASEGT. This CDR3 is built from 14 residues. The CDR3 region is CASSDYRGSYGYTF. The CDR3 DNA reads TGTGCCAGCAGTGATTACAGGGGAAGCTATGGCTACACCTTC.

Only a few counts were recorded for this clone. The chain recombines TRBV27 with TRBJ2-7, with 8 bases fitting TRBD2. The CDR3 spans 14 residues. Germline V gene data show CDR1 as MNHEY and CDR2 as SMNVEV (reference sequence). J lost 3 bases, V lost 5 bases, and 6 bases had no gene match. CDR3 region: CASSRGTSLYEQYF. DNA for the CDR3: TGTGCCAGCAGTCGCGGGACTAGTCTCTACGAGCAGTACTTC.